A selection of T cell receptor beta chains follows, all from one sample in a study of T cells in Graves' hyperthyroidism and ophthalmopathy. TCRdb re-called the multiplex PCR reads with MiXCR, one entry per CDR3 protein. The sample lists under 450,000 distinct CDR3 sequences, 15% to 19% occurring once. Input material: blood. The receptor source for this set is a woman younger than 30 with Graves' hyperthyroidism. Each CDR3 is given with its conserved first and last residue. Fields, in order: D gene, V gene, clone size, J gene, CDR3 protein, CDR3 DNA. D genes are given only for firm matches. Not every row has a clone size; where given, it reads once, few, many or a size class.

.	TRBV28	.	TRBJ2-3	CASTQGGRDADTQYF	TGTGCCAGCACCCAGGGGGGCAGGGACGCAGATACGCAGTATTTT
.	TRBV10-3	few	TRBJ2-7	CAISVTALEQYF	TGTGCCATCAGTGTGACCGCTCTCGAGCAGTACTTC
TRBD1	TRBV12-3/TRBV12-4	many	TRBJ1-6	CASSFTTGGGNSPLHF	TGTGCCAGCAGTTTCACCACAGGGGGTGGTAATTCACCCCTCCACTTT
TRBD2	TRBV10-3	few	TRBJ2-1	CAISDGGASYNEQFF	TGTGCCATCAGTGACGGGGGGGCCAGCTACAATGAGCAGTTCTTC
.	TRBV5-6	few	TRBJ1-5	CASSFQGTNQPQHF	TGTGCCAGCAGCTTCCAGGGGACAAATCAGCCCCAGCATTTT
TRBD2	TRBV20-1	many	TRBJ2-7	CSARGRTSGSSYEQYF	TGCAGTGCTAGAGGGCGGACTAGCGGTTCATCCTACGAGCAGTACTTC
TRBD1	TRBV7-9	few	TRBJ2-7	CASSAKTSYRGIHEQYF	TGTGCCAGCAGCGCAAAGACATCCTACAGGGGGATCCACGAGCAGTACTTC
TRBD1	TRBV12-3/TRBV12-4	.	TRBJ1-1	CASSYLNRGLPTSEAFF	TGTGCCAGCAGTTACCTCAACAGGGGGCTACCGACTTCTGAAGCTTTCTTT
.	TRBV18	many	TRBJ2-2	CASSPQGLENTGELFF	TGTGCCAGCTCACCACAGGGTCTAGAGAACACCGGGGAGCTGTTTTTT
TRBD2	TRBV19	few	TRBJ2-1	CASRLAGDYNEQFF	TGTGCCAGTAGACTAGCGGGAGACTACAATGAGCAGTTCTTC
.	TRBV6-1	many	TRBJ2-7	CASSEPESYEQYF	TGTGCCAGCAGTGAACCGGAGTCCTACGAGCAGTACTTC
TRBD1	TRBV20-1	many	TRBJ2-7	CSAHRRGQEDYEQYF	TGCAGTGCCCACAGGAGAGGACAGGAGGACTACGAGCAGTACTTC
.	TRBV10-3	.	TRBJ2-5	CAISESGGDQETQYF	TGTGCCATCAGTGAGTCGGGCGGGGATCAAGAGACCCAGTACTTC
.	TRBV6-1	many	TRBJ2-4	CASSEEQGKNIQYF	TGTGCCAGCAGTGAAGAGCAGGGCAAAAACATTCAGTACTTC
.	TRBV18	.	TRBJ1-1	CASSIKGHTEAFF	TGTGCCAGCTCAATCAAGGGCCACACTGAAGCTTTCTTT
TRBD1	TRBV15	.	TRBJ1-2	CATSRDRAQRGGYTF	TGTGCCACCAGCAGGGACAGGGCCCAGAGGGGGGGCTACACCTTC
.	TRBV29-1	many	TRBJ2-5	CSVEGGETQYF	TGCAGCGTTGAGGGGGGAGAGACCCAGTACTTC
TRBD1	TRBV27	many	TRBJ2-6	CASSLGVRDRTYGANVLTF	TGTGCCAGCAGTTTGGGGGTCCGGGACAGAACCTACGGGGCCAACGTCCTGACTTTC
TRBD2	TRBV2	few	TRBJ2-7	CASSPELSGGDTGEQYF	TGTGCCAGCAGTCCGGAATTAAGCGGGGGGGACACCGGGGAGCAGTACTTC
.	TRBV2	.	TRBJ1-5	CASKAANQPQHF	TGTGCCAGCAAGGCGGCTAATCAGCCCCAGCATTTT
.	TRBV6-1	few	TRBJ1-1	CATYQGPVNTEAFF	TGTGCCACGTATCAGGGGCCCGTGAACACTGAAGCTTTCTTT
.	TRBV6-1	many	TRBJ2-7	CASRPLSGGLPSSYEQYF	TGTGCCAGCAGACCCCTTTCGGGGGGCCTCCCTAGCTCCTACGAGCAGTACTTC
TRBD1	TRBV30	many	TRBJ1-1	CAWSSGQASTEAFF	TGTGCCTGGAGTTCGGGACAGGCTTCCACTGAAGCTTTCTTT
.	TRBV19	once	TRBJ2-2	CAAWGRGTGELFF	TGTGCCGCCTGGGGCCGGGGCACCGGGGAGCTGTTTTTT
TRBD1	TRBV5-6	many	TRBJ2-7	CASSWGTGSNEQYF	TGTGCCAGCAGCTGGGGGACAGGGAGCAACGAGCAGTACTTC
TRBD1	TRBV7-9	many	TRBJ2-5	CASSSRTGRVETQYF	TGTGCCAGCAGCTCCCGGACAGGGCGAGTGGAGACCCAGTACTTC
.	TRBV18	few	TRBJ2-5	CASSPFDGAAKVETQYF	TGTGCCAGCTCACCCTTCGATGGGGCGGCGAAGGTGGAGACCCAGTACTTC
.	TRBV10-3	many	TRBJ2-7	CATSRESYEQYF	TGTGCCACCTCAAGGGAGTCGTACGAGCAGTACTTC